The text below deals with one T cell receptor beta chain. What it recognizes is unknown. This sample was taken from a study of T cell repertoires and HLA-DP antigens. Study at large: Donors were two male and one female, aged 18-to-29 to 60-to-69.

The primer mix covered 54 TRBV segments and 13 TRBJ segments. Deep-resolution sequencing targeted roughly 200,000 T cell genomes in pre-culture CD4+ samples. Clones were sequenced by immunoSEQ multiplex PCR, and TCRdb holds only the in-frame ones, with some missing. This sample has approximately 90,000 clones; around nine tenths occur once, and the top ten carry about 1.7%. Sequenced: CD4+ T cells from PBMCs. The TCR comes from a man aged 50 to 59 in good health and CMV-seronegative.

CDR3 residues: CASSFLAEETQYF. For the CDR3, the DNA is TGCGCCAGCAGCTTTCTAGCGGAAGAGACCCAGTACTTC. This chain links TRBV5-1 with TRBJ2-5; TRBD2 matches 7 bases. This CDR3 is 13 amino acids long. V trimming: 2 bases; J trimming: 3 bases; junction bases outside the gene matches: 1. The germline V gene encodes CDR1 SGHRS and CDR2 YFSETQ.